The 25 T cell receptor beta chains below were found in one sample sequenced in a study of blood T cells in healthy people across ages (dated by TCRdb to about 2015). The library was made by 5' RACE. The instrument was an Illumina HiSeq 2500. A second about 7 to 12 cycle PCR used a sample-barcoded 5' primer and a J-beta primer mix. TCRdb itself trimmed the public reads at Q25 with fastp, ran MiXCR and retained productive beta chains. When rows share a CDR3 protein, they turn into one entry using the most common DNA and genes. In all, the sample holds fewer than 1,200,000 distinct CDR3 sequences, and approximately 25% of those were seen once. The ten biggest clones cover around 0.75% of the sample. The data also belong to a second study, concerning T cells of mothers and their children.

What was sequenced was blood. The receptors shown here come from a girl aged 2-10 years in good health.

The rearrangement links TRBV4-1 to TRBJ2-5; the D gene is possibly TRBD2 (5 bases). The better agreement between TRBJ2-1 and the DNA end casts doubt on the J call. CDR1 MGHRA and CDR2 YSYEKL come from the germline V gene. The length of the CDR3 is 14 residues. The CDR3 region is CASSPLVAYDEQFF. CDR3 coding DNA: TGCGCCAGCAGCCCACTAGTCGCTTACGATGAGCAGTTCTTC.

This clonotype has only a few counts. The germline gene is not matched at one end of the junction; a read error may be the cause. The chain uses TRBV29-1 and TRBJ2-5; 10 bases align to TRBD1. The CDR3 totals 13 residues. CDR1 is SQVTM and CDR2 is ANQGSEA in the germline V gene. CDR3 protein: CSVQPGQGIGIRF. The CDR3 coding sequence is TGCAGCGTACAACCGGGACAGGGGATAGGCATTAGATTC. The whole variable domain, filled in from reference TRBV29-1 and TRBJ2-5, reads SAVISQKPSRDICQRGTSLTIQCQVDSQVTMMFWYRQQPGQSLTLIATANQGSEATYESGFVIDKFPISRPNLTFSTLTVSNMSPEDSSIYLCSVQPGQGIGIRFGPGTRLLVL.

A few counts support this clonotype. The chain joins TRBV29-1 to TRBJ2-5; possibly TRBD2 for D (5 bases). This CDR3 region has 14 residues. The germline CDR1 and CDR2 sequences are SQVTM and ANQGSEA. V dropped 5 bases and J dropped 1 base, with 14 bases sitting between them. Here the CDR3 reads CSVLPGETQETQYF. The CDR3 DNA reads as TGCAGCGTTTTACCCGGGGAAACCCAAGAGACCCAGTACTTC.

This clonotype was seen a handful of times. The chain links TRBV15 to TRBJ2-6, with D perhaps TRBD1 (6 bases). The germline V gene has CDR1 LNHNV and CDR2 YYDKDF (reference sequence). V was cut by 3 bases and J by 1 base, with 13 bases left in between. CDR3 length equals 17 residues. CDR3 coding DNA: TGTGCCACCAGCAGCCACAGGGATCTGTCTGGGGCCAACGTCCTGACTTTC. Translating gives CATSSHRDLSGANVLTF.

For this clonotype: Compared with germline, one end of the junction differs, possibly owing to a read error. V gene TRBV7-7 combines with J gene TRBJ2-3; D is undetermined. The CDR3 has 18 amino acids. Germline V CDR1 and CDR2: SSHAT, FNYEAQ (reference sequence). The CDR3 is CASSPFVSGDLSTDTQYF. CDR3 nucleotides: TGTGCTAGCAGCCCGTTCGTAAGTGGAGACCTTAGCACAGATACGCAGTATTTT. The entire variable domain, with the rest obtained from reference TRBV7-7 and TRBJ2-3, is as follows: GAGVSQSPRYKVTKRGQDVTLRCDPISSHATLYWYQQALGQGPEFLTYFNYEAQPDKSGLPSDRFSAERPEGSISTLTIQRTEQRDSAMYRCASSPFVSGDLSTDTQYFGPGTRLTVL.

The CDR3 sequence is CASSLWGNNSPLHF. The CDR3 nucleotides read TGTGCCAGCAGTTTATGGGGGAACAATTCACCCCTCCACTTT. This rearrangement joins TRBV27 to TRBJ1-6, with D maybe TRBD1 (5 bases). V was pared by 1 base and J by 7 bases, with 8 bases between. This CDR3 is 14 amino acids long. Germline V gene data show CDR1 as MNHEY and CDR2 as SMNVEV (reference sequence).

This clonotype has only a few counts. The genes are TRBV18 and TRBJ1-2; no reliable D call. The CDR3 sequence is 14 residues long. From germline, CDR1 is KGHSH and CDR2 LQKENI. The V end lost 6 bases, the J end lost 4 bases, and 15 bases lay between the germline ends. The CDR3 region is CASSPVEKAYGYTF. The CDR3 DNA is TGTGCCAGCTCCCCAGTTGAAAAGGCCTATGGCTACACCTTC. Combining the CDR3 with reference TRBV18 and TRBJ1-2 gives the whole variable domain NAGVMQNPRHLVRRRGQEARLRCSPMKGHSHVYWYRQLPEEGLKFMVYLQKENIIDESGMPKERFSAEFPKEGPSILRIQQVVRGDSAAYFCASSPVEKAYGYTFGSGTRLTVV.

This clonotype was detected a few times. The chain employs TRBV7-9 and TRBJ2-5; 12 nucleotides agree with TRBD2. Germline CDR1 is SEHNR and CDR2 is FQNEAQ (reference sequence). This CDR3 region has 18 residues. V was clipped by 5 bases and J by 1 base; unmatched bases: 11. The CDR3 spells CASSPRVPSGGAQETQYF. CDR3 sequence (DNA): TGTGCCAGCAGCCCAAGGGTACCTAGCGGGGGGGCCCAAGAGACCCAGTACTTC.

CDR3 nucleotides: TGTGCCAGCAGCCCGACCCCACTAGCGGGAGGCTGGGATGAGCAGTTCTTC. This encodes CASSPTPLAGGWDEQFF. The chain recombines TRBV3-1 with TRBJ2-1; 12 nucleotides agree with TRBD2. V dropped 4 bases and J dropped 8; count of bases not matched to a gene: 12. CDR1 LGHDT and CDR2 YNNKEL come from the germline V gene (reference sequence). The CDR3 runs 17 residues.

This clonotype was found a few times. The V call is TRBV14, the J call TRBJ2-1; no firm D call. The V end was cut by 1 base, the J end by 0 bases, with 7 bases between. This CDR3 spans 15 amino acids. Germline CDR1 reads SGHDN; CDR2 reads FVKESK. CDR3 sequence reads: CASSQVLSSYNEQFF. CDR3 coding DNA: TGTGCCAGCAGCCAAGTACTGAGCTCCTACAATGAGCAGTTCTTC.

This CDR3 is CASSQTSRDPYNEQFF. For the CDR3, the DNA is TGTGCCAGCAGCCAGACAAGCCGGGACCCCTACAATGAGCAGTTCTTC. The rearrangement joins TRBV3-1 to TRBJ2-5; D tentatively reads TRBD1 or TRBD2 (5 bases each). The J call is uncertain, as TRBJ2-1 better fits the DNA end. This CDR3 has 16 residues. Per the germline V gene, CDR1 is LGHDT and CDR2 is YNNKEL (reference sequence).

The chain couples TRBV7-3 to TRBJ2-6; D possibly corresponds to TRBD2 (7 bases). Between the trimmed V and J ends, which lost 2 bases and 2 bases, there was a span of 10 bases. Germline V gives CDR1 SGHTA, CDR2 FQGTGA. The CDR3 runs to 16 residues. CDR3 sequence reads: CASSLGGGAGANVLTF. The CDR3 DNA reads TGTGCCAGCAGCTTAGGCGGGGGCGCTGGGGCCAACGTCCTGACTTTC.

CDR3 in DNA: TGCGCCAGCAGCTCCAGTTTAGGGACAGCCTTCTACGAGCAGTACTTC. Amino acids: CASSSSLGTAFYEQYF. This sequence joins TRBV5-1 and TRBJ2-5; 7 bases match TRBD1. TRBJ2-7 explains the end of the DNA better; the J call may be wrong. CDR1 is SGHRS, CDR2 YFSETQ, per germline. This CDR3 comprises 16 residues.

The J gene is TRBJ2-5, the V gene TRBV28; 9 bases align to TRBD2. The tail of the sequence fits TRBJ2-7 better, so the J call may be wrong. The length of the CDR3 is 17 residues. The germline V gene encodes CDR1 MDHEN and CDR2 SYDVKM. The CDR3 DNA follows: TGTGCCAGCAGCCACCCTGATCTAGCGGGACTTCACTACGAGCAGTACTTC. Protein: CASSHPDLAGLHYEQYF.

The rearrangement uses TRBV27 and TRBJ2-1; 10 bases align to TRBD2. Germline V gene lookup returns CDR1 MNHEY and CDR2 SMNVEV (reference sequence). This CDR3 region has 15 residues. V lost 2 bases and J lost 7; bases outside the gene matches: 5. CDR3 in DNA: TGTGCCAGCAGTTTACTAGCGGGAGCGGAGAATGAGCAGTTCTTC. Translated: CASSLLAGAENEQFF.

The chain recombines TRBV20-1 with TRBJ1-6; possibly TRBD1 for D (6 bases). Germline V gives CDR1 DFQATT, CDR2 SNEGSKA (reference sequence). The CDR3 contains 14 residues. Trimming left V 2 bases short and J 9 bases short, with 14 bases between. CDR3 amino acids: CSARQGFGGSPLHF. As DNA, the CDR3 is TGCAGTGCTAGACAGGGGTTTGGGGGTTCACCCCTCCACTTT.

This chain joins TRBV28 and TRBJ2-1; D is uncertain. The CDR3 is made up of 13 amino acids. Germline loops: CDR1 MDHEN, CDR2 SYDVKM. V was cut by 5 bases and J by 4 bases, with 9 bases left in between. In nucleotides, the CDR3 is TGTGCCAGCAGTCCAAACTCTTACAATGAGCAGTTCTTC. Its protein product is CASSPNSYNEQFF.

This clonotype was detected a few times. V gene TRBV7-2 combines with J gene TRBJ2-5, with 14 positions matching TRBD2. V was pared by 11 bases and J by 4 bases, with 6 bases of the junction left unmatched. This CDR3 region has 14 residues. Germline V gives CDR1 SGHTA, CDR2 FQGNSA. The CDR3 DNA is TGTGCCGAAGGGACTAGCGGGAGACCAGAGACCCAGTACTTC. It specifies CAEGTSGRPETQYF.

This clonotype was counted a few times. The V and J genes are TRBV20-1 and TRBJ2-1, with TRBD2 as a possible D gene (6 bases). Germline V lookup: CDR1 DFQATT, CDR2 SNEGSKA (reference sequence). Trimming stripped 3 bases from V and 4 bases from J, with 16 bases between. The CDR3 has 15 residues. The CDR3 region is CSARRAQRAYNEQFF. CDR3 nucleotides: TGCAGTGCTAGGAGGGCCCAGCGGGCTTACAATGAGCAGTTCTTC.

There are a few counts of this clonotype. This chain links TRBV14 with TRBJ1-6; no reliable D call. The CDR3 spans 13 residues. The V end lost 5 bases, the J end lost 11 bases, and 13 bases lay between the germline ends. Germline V gene lookup returns CDR1 SGHDN and CDR2 FVKESK. The DNA of the CDR3 is TGTGCCAGCAGCGCCCTCACGGCGGCACCCCTCCACTTT. Translating gives CASSALTAAPLHF.

This clonotype was counted between two and nine times. V usage is TRBV7-9 and J usage is TRBJ2-1; D gene ambiguous. Germline-derived CDR1 and CDR2 are SEHNR and FQNEAQ (reference sequence). V was cut by 0 bases and J by 10 bases, with 10 bases left in between. The CDR3 is 13 residues long. DNA for the CDR3: TGTGCCAGCAGCTTAGCGGTAGGGCCCGAGCAGTTCTTC. Its protein product is CASSLAVGPEQFF.

This clonotype was found a few times. The chain carries TRBV7-2 and TRBJ2-1; 7 bases fit TRBD2. The germline V gene has CDR1 SGHTA and CDR2 FQGNSA. The junction had 3 bases not matched to a gene; V was cut back by 3 bases and J by 4 bases. CDR3 length: 14 residues. The CDR3 coding sequence is TGTGCCAGCAGCTTCACGGGGGGTTACAATGAGCAGTTCTTC. It encodes CASSFTGGYNEQFF.

The V and J genes are TRBV4-2 and TRBJ2-5; 8 bases fit TRBD2. The J segment lost 9 bases and the V segment lost 4 bases, leaving 13 bases of the junction unmatched. In germline, CDR1 is LGHNA, CDR2 YNFKEQ. The CDR3 covers 15 residues. Written as DNA, the CDR3 is TGTGCCAGCAGCCGGCGGGGACTAGACCTTGGGGCCCAGTACTTC. Residues: CASSRRGLDLGAQYF.

The chain links TRBV20-1 to TRBJ1-1; TRBD1 might be the D (5 bases). The CDR3 extends over 12 amino acids. Germline CDR1 DFQATT, CDR2 SNEGSKA (reference sequence). V was clipped by 2 bases and J by 12 bases, with 16 bases between them. The CDR3 DNA reads TGCAGTGCTAGACCTCCGGGCGGGGGAACTTTCTTT. The encoded protein is CSARPPGGGTFF.

This clonotype was counted between two and nine times. The chain combines TRBV15 with TRBJ2-1; 10 nucleotides align to TRBD1. The CDR3 consists of 13 residues. Germline V gene data show CDR1 as LNHNV and CDR2 as YYDKDF (reference sequence). The junction had 8 bases not matched to a gene; V was cut back by 6 bases and J by 12 bases. The CDR3 protein is CATRTGGLRVQFF. The CDR3 DNA reads TGTGCCACCAGGACAGGGGGCCTGAGGGTGCAGTTCTTC. The full variable domain, completed using reference TRBV15 and TRBJ2-1, is DAMVIQNPRYQVTQFGKPVTLSCSQTLNHNVMYWYQQKSSQAPKLLFHYYDKDFNNEADTPDNFQSRRPNTSFCFLDIRSPGLGDTAMYLCATRTGGLRVQFFGPGTRLTVL.